This is a list of T cell receptor beta chains from one sample in a study of shared clonotypes between healthy human individuals. Libraries were prepared by immunoSEQ multiplex PCR; TCRdb keeps only in-frame clonotypes and omits some of them. This table has hundreds of thousands of clones, roughly 98% appearing once. The material sequenced was naive CD8+ T cells sorted from blood. The source is a man aged 25-40 years in good health. CDR3s include the opening cysteine and the closing phenylalanine or tryptophan. D genes are given only for firm matches. Expanded clones get a size class; other rows say once, few or many, or leave the size out.

v_gene	j_gene	d_gene	abundance	CDR3nt	CDR3aa
TRBV5-4	TRBJ2-3	NA	NA	TGTGCCAGCAGCTTACAGACAGATACGCAGTATTTT	CASSLQTDTQYF
TRBV6-5	TRBJ2-1	NA	NA	TGTGCCAGCAGCTATAGCGGCAATGAGCAGTTCTTC	CASSYSGNEQFF
TRBV7-8	TRBJ2-7	NA	NA	TGTGCCAGCAGCATTAGTCCAGGGGACGAGCAGTACTTC	CASSISPGDEQYF
TRBV7-8	TRBJ2-1	NA	NA	TGTGCCAGCAGCTTATGGGGGAATGAGCAGTTCTTC	CASSLWGNEQFF
TRBV27	TRBJ2-1	NA	NA	TGTGCCAGCAGTTTATTTTGGCAGCTCAATGAGCAGTTCTTC	CASSLFWQLNEQFF
TRBV2	TRBJ2-1	NA	NA	TGTGCCAGCAGTGAACAGGGGAGCTCCTACAATGAGCAGTTCTTC	CASSEQGSSYNEQFF
TRBV11-2	TRBJ1-2	TRBD1	NA	TGTGCCAGCAGTCCCACAGGGGGCTATGGCTACACCTTC	CASSPTGGYGYTF
TRBV7-9	TRBJ2-7	TRBD1	NA	TGTGCCAGCAGCTCCACAAACCGGGACAGGGTATACGAGCAGTACTTC	CASSSTNRDRVYEQYF
TRBV5-1	TRBJ2-7	NA	NA	TGCGCCAGCAGGGGGGTTGGCGGCAGCTCCTACGAGCAGTACTTC	CASRGVGGSSYEQYF
TRBV29-1	TRBJ1-1	NA	NA	TGCAGCGTCCGGGAGGGATCGCGCACTGAAGCTTTCTTT	CSVREGSRTEAFF
TRBV6-6	TRBJ2-7	NA	once	TGTGCCAGCATCACCCGAAGCGGTGCCTCCTACGAGCAGTACTTC	CASITRSGASYEQYF
TRBV7-9	TRBJ2-7	NA	NA	TGTGCCAGCACCCCCGTCGTATCCTACGAGCAGTACTTC	CASTPVVSYEQYF
TRBV15	TRBJ1-2	TRBD1	NA	TGTGCCACCAGCAAGACGACAGGGGGCGAATATGGCTACACCTTC	CATSKTTGGEYGYTF
TRBV9	TRBJ2-6	NA	NA	TGTGCCAGCGGCTATGGTTCTGGGGCCAACGTCCTGACTTTC	CASGYGSGANVLTF
TRBV6-4	TRBJ2-1	TRBD2	NA	TGTGCCAGCAGCCGTACCGGGACTAGCCATGAGCAGTTCTTC	CASSRTGTSHEQFF
TRBV5-1	TRBJ2-5	TRBD1	NA	TGCGCCAGCAGCTGGACAGGAAGCCAAGAGACCCAGTACTTC	CASSWTGSQETQYF
TRBV27	TRBJ2-3	NA	NA	TGTGCCAGCAGTTTATATGCTAGCGCGTCAGATACGCAGTATTTT	CASSLYASASDTQYF
TRBV19	TRBJ2-7	TRBD1	NA	TGTGCCAGTACTCCGGGACAGGGGGAGTACGAGCAGTACTTC	CASTPGQGEYEQYF
TRBV6-5	TRBJ1-1	TRBD1	NA	TGTGCCAGCAGTTACAGACCGGGACAGGGGGACACTGAAGCTTTCTTT	CASSYRPGQGDTEAFF
TRBV7-6	TRBJ2-3	NA	once	TGTGCCAGCAGCTCAACCGGGACACTCACAGATACGCAGTATTTT	CASSSTGTLTDTQYF
TRBV7-9	TRBJ2-5	NA	NA	TGTGCCAGCATCGAGGCGGGCCAAGAGACCCAGTACTTC	CASIEAGQETQYF
TRBV19	TRBJ2-7	NA	once	TGTGCCAGTACCAACTATCCGGGACCAGGCTACGAGCAGTACTTC	CASTNYPGPGYEQYF
TRBV15	TRBJ1-5	NA	NA	TGTGCCACCAGCAGAGATAGAAATAGCAATCAGCCCCAGCATTTT	CATSRDRNSNQPQHF
TRBV7-9	TRBJ1-1	NA	NA	TGTGCCAGCAGCCATTACAGGGCTGACGATCGTCCTGAAGCTTTCTTT	CASSHYRADDRPEAFF
TRBV6-1	TRBJ2-5	NA	NA	TGTGCCAGCAGTGAACTTGGCAGGGGCGGGACCCAGTACTTC	CASSELGRGGTQYF
TRBV30	TRBJ2-2	TRBD2	NA	TGTGCCTGGAGTGTCAAGCGGGAGGGCTCTGGAACCGGGGAGCTGTTTTTT	CAWSVKREGSGTGELFF
TRBV9	TRBJ2-7	NA	NA	TGTGCCAGCAGCGCCGGTGGTAGAGGCGAGCAGTACTTC	CASSAGGRGEQYF
TRBV9	TRBJ2-3	NA	NA	TGTGCCAGCAGCGTAGAAGGCCCCTCGAGCACAGATACGCAGTATTTT	CASSVEGPSSTDTQYF
TRBV27	TRBJ2-1	TRBD2	NA	TGTGCCAGCAGTTTATCTAGCGGGAGTATCTACAATGAGCAGTTCTTC	CASSLSSGSIYNEQFF
TRBV15	TRBJ2-7	NA	NA	TGTGCCACCAGCGACGGAGGGCCCAATGAGCAGTACTTC	CATSDGGPNEQYF
TRBV11-2	TRBJ2-5	TRBD2	NA	TGTGCCAGCAGCTTGGCCGGGACTACCCACGCCCAGTACTTC	CASSLAGTTHAQYF
TRBV7-9	TRBJ2-2	NA	once	TGTGCCAGTACAACCGGGGAGCTGTTTTTT	CASTTGELFF
TRBV2	TRBJ1-3	NA	NA	TGTGCCAGCAGTCAACAGGTGAACACCATATATTTT	CASSQQVNTIYF
TRBV6-5	TRBJ1-4	TRBD1	once	TGTGCCAGCAGTCTGGACAGGGGTAATGAAAAACTGTTTTTT	CASSLDRGNEKLFF
TRBV7-3	TRBJ2-1	NA	NA	TGTGCCAGCACCGACGTTGCGGGCAATGAGCAGTTCTTC	CASTDVAGNEQFF
TRBV10-1	TRBJ1-1	NA	NA	TGCGCCAGCAGTGAGAGGCTCCACGGGGGGGCTGAAGCTTTCTTT	CASSERLHGGAEAFF
TRBV7-8	TRBJ2-5	TRBD2	NA	TGTGCCAGCAGCCTTGGACTAGCGGGAGACGGGGGGGCCTTCCAAGAGACCCAGTACTTC	CASSLGLAGDGGAFQETQYF
TRBV28	TRBJ2-1	TRBD1	NA	TGTGCCAGCAGCCTATCCGGGACAGGGATCCCGATGAGGAGCTCCTACAATGAGCAGTTCTTC	CASSLSGTGIPMRSSYNEQFF
TRBV7-9	TRBJ2-7	NA	once	TGTGCCAGCAGCTTAGAGGGAGCTCCCTCCTACGAGCAGTACTTC	CASSLEGAPSYEQYF
TRBV2	TRBJ2-7	NA	NA	TGTGCCAGCATACGGGAGAACTCCTACGAGCAGTACTTC	CASIRENSYEQYF
TRBV28	TRBJ2-7	NA	NA	TGTGCCAGCAGTAGGGTATACTCCTACGAGCAGTACTTC	CASSRVYSYEQYF
TRBV6-6	TRBJ1-2	TRBD1	NA	TGTGCCAGCAGTTACTCCGTGACAGGGGGGAACTATGGCTACACCTTC	CASSYSVTGGNYGYTF
TRBV27	TRBJ2-1	NA	NA	TGTGCCAGCAGTTCGCTACAATCCCTGGATGAGCAGTTCTTC	CASSSLQSLDEQFF
TRBV28	TRBJ1-1	TRBD1	NA	TGTGCCAGCAGAAAGATTGGGACAGCAGGTCACACTGAAGCTTTCTTT	CASRKIGTAGHTEAFF
TRBV6-5	TRBJ1-5	TRBD1	NA	TGTGCCAGCAGTCTGACAGGGGGTGTAGGACGTCTCCAGCATTTT	CASSLTGGVGRLQHF
TRBV29-1	TRBJ2-7	NA	NA	TGCAGCGTTGAAGCGCATCTTACCCACGAGCAGTACTTC	CSVEAHLTHEQYF
TRBV15	TRBJ2-1	NA	NA	TGTGCCACCAGCAGTCGGGACTACAATGAGCAGTTCTTC	CATSSRDYNEQFF
TRBV15	TRBJ2-1	TRBD2	NA	TGTGCCACCAGCGGACGACTAGCGGGAGGATACAATGAGCAGTTCTTC	CATSGRLAGGYNEQFF
TRBV29-1	TRBJ2-1	TRBD1	NA	TGCAGCGTTATACCGGGACAGGACTTTGAGCAGTTCTTC	CSVIPGQDFEQFF
TRBV9	TRBJ2-3	TRBD2	once	TGTGCCAGCACTACTAGCGGGAGAGGTCAAGATACGCAGTATTTT	CASTTSGRGQDTQYF
TRBV2	TRBJ2-7	NA	NA	TGTGCCAGCAGAGGAAGTATCGACGAGCAGTACTTC	CASRGSIDEQYF
TRBV14	TRBJ2-1	NA	NA	TGTGCCAGCAGCCAAGAGATTCCGGGTTACAATGAGCAGTTCTTC	CASSQEIPGYNEQFF
TRBV7-6	TRBJ1-1	NA	NA	TGTGCCAGCAGCTCCCACGGATCAGGCACTGAAGCTTTCTTT	CASSSHGSGTEAFF
TRBV9	TRBJ1-2	TRBD1	NA	TGTGCCAGCAGCTTCCGGGACAGGGGTGATGGCTACACCTTC	CASSFRDRGDGYTF
TRBV13	TRBJ2-7	TRBD1	NA	TGTGCCAGCAGCCCCGGGACAGGGACGTTCGCCTACGAGCAGTACTTC	CASSPGTGTFAYEQYF
TRBV28	TRBJ2-7	NA	NA	TGTGCCAGCAGGGGAGTAGGCTACGAGCAGTACTTC	CASRGVGYEQYF
TRBV4-1	TRBJ2-7	NA	NA	TGCGCCAGCAGCCAACTTCCGACTGGGATCTCCTACGAGCAGTACTTC	CASSQLPTGISYEQYF
TRBV28	TRBJ2-1	NA	NA	TGTGCCAGCAGTCCCAGGACCCTCGGTGAGCAGTTCTTC	CASSPRTLGEQFF
TRBV7-6	TRBJ1-5	NA	NA	TGTGCCAGCAGCTTAGGTGTAGGGGGTCAGCCCCAGCATTTT	CASSLGVGGQPQHF